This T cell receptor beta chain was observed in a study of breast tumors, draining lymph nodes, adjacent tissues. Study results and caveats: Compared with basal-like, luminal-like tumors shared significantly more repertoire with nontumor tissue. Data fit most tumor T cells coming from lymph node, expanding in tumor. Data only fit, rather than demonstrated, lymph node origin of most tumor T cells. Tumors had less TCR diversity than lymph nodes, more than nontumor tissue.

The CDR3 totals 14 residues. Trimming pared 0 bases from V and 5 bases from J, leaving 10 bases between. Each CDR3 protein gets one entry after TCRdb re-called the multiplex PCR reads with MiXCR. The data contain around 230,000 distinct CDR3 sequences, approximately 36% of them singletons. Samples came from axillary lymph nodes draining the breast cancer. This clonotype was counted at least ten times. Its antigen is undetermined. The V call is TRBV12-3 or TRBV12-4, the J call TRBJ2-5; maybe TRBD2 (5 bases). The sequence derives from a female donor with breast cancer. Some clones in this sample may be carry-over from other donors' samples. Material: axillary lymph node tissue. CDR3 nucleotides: TGTGCCAGCAGTTTAGCGGGAGTTTCGGAGACCCAGTACTTC. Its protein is CASSLAGVSETQYF.